These T cell receptor beta chains were read from a single sample in a study of graft-versus-host responses after intestinal transplantation. The antigens these receptors bind are not known. Sequencing was performed with immunoSEQ multiplex PCR; in TCRdb, only in-frame clones are kept and a portion is missing. The sample includes over 80,000 clones, 91% of them seen just once. The material was unstimulated CD4+ T cells sorted from spleen or lymph node cells, obtained before transplant. These receptors were collected from a human donor who was the organ donor for an intestinal transplant. Both conserved end residues are part of each CDR3. Each record gives: J gene, D gene, clone size, V gene, CDR3 DNA, CDR3 protein. D genes are given only for firm matches. Clone size is shown for a subset of rows, as once, few, many or a class of expanded clone.

j_call: TRBJ1-4; d_call: TRBD1; clone_size: .; v_call: TRBV5-5; cdr3_nt: TGTGCCAGCAGCCCCCCCCGGACAGGGAACGAAAAACTGTTTTTT; cdr3_aa: CASSPPRTGNEKLFF
j_call: TRBJ2-1; d_call: TRBD2; clone_size: .; v_call: TRBV12-5; cdr3_nt: TGTGCTAGTGCCTTACTAGCGGGGGGCCGGAATGAGCAGTTCTTC; cdr3_aa: CASALLAGGRNEQFF
j_call: TRBJ2-3; d_call: .; clone_size: .; v_call: TRBV7-3; cdr3_nt: TGTGCCAGCAGTAGAATAGGGGTCACAGATACGCAGTATTTT; cdr3_aa: CASSRIGVTDTQYF
j_call: TRBJ2-1; d_call: .; clone_size: .; v_call: TRBV9; cdr3_nt: TGTGCCAGCAGCGGACGGGATCTAGGTAACAATGAGCAGTTCTTC; cdr3_aa: CASSGRDLGNNEQFF
j_call: TRBJ1-6; d_call: .; clone_size: .; v_call: TRBV7-2; cdr3_nt: TGTGCCAGCAGCTTAGTGGGGGCGTTTAGTGGACCCCTCCACTTT; cdr3_aa: CASSLVGAFSGPLHF
j_call: TRBJ1-3; d_call: .; clone_size: few; v_call: TRBV6-6; cdr3_nt: TGTGCCAGCAGTCTGGGTGGGCCGGGAAACACCATATATTTT; cdr3_aa: CASSLGGPGNTIYF
j_call: TRBJ1-2; d_call: TRBD1; clone_size: once; v_call: TRBV7-9; cdr3_nt: TGTGCCAGCAGCCTCTCCAGGGGGTCTAACTATGGCTACACCTTC; cdr3_aa: CASSLSRGSNYGYTF
j_call: TRBJ2-7; d_call: TRBD1; clone_size: .; v_call: TRBV7-2; cdr3_nt: TGTGCCAGCAGCATTGATTGGGACAGGGTGGACGAGCAGTACTTC; cdr3_aa: CASSIDWDRVDEQYF
j_call: TRBJ1-5; d_call: .; clone_size: .; v_call: TRBV6-6; cdr3_nt: TGTGCCAGCAGTTACTTAGCCGCGGGTCAGCCCCAGCATTTT; cdr3_aa: CASSYLAAGQPQHF
j_call: TRBJ1-1; d_call: .; clone_size: .; v_call: TRBV4-2; cdr3_nt: TGTGCCAGCAGGGACAGAGAGGGGACTGAAGCTTTCTTT; cdr3_aa: CASRDREGTEAFF
j_call: TRBJ2-7; d_call: .; clone_size: .; v_call: TRBV6-6; cdr3_nt: TGTGCCAGCAGCGATGGACAGCCTCCCTACGAGCAGTACTTC; cdr3_aa: CASSDGQPPYEQYF
j_call: TRBJ1-2; d_call: .; clone_size: .; v_call: TRBV4-1; cdr3_nt: TGCGCCAGCAGCCAAGGCCCGGGAGGGGACTATGGCTACACCTTC; cdr3_aa: CASSQGPGGDYGYTF
j_call: TRBJ2-7; d_call: TRBD1; clone_size: .; v_call: TRBV14; cdr3_nt: TGTGCCAGCAGCCGCGCGGACAGGCCCTACGAGCAGTACTTC; cdr3_aa: CASSRADRPYEQYF
j_call: TRBJ2-2; d_call: .; clone_size: .; v_call: TRBV7-9; cdr3_nt: TGTGCCAGCAGCTTAGGGGGTTTCAGATCCCTGCGGGACGGGGAGCTGTTTTTT; cdr3_aa: CASSLGGFRSLRDGELFF
j_call: TRBJ1-1; d_call: .; clone_size: .; v_call: TRBV9; cdr3_nt: TGTGCCAGCAGCGTAACATATTTTCGCACTGAAGCTTTCTTT; cdr3_aa: CASSVTYFRTEAFF
j_call: TRBJ2-7; d_call: .; clone_size: .; v_call: TRBV6-5; cdr3_nt: TGTGCCAGCAGTTACTCGGGGGGCTCCTACGAGCAGTACTTC; cdr3_aa: CASSYSGGSYEQYF
j_call: TRBJ1-4; d_call: .; clone_size: .; v_call: TRBV19; cdr3_nt: TGTGCCTCCACCGAGACACGAACTAATGAAAAACTGTTTTTT; cdr3_aa: CASTETRTNEKLFF
j_call: TRBJ2-2; d_call: .; clone_size: few; v_call: TRBV19; cdr3_nt: TGTGCCAGTACGACGGCGAGGTTACACACCGGGGAGCTGTTTTTT; cdr3_aa: CASTTARLHTGELFF
j_call: TRBJ1-1; d_call: TRBD1; clone_size: once; v_call: TRBV5-1; cdr3_nt: TGCGCCAGCAGCTTGGGCCAGGGGGTGATGAACACTGAAGCTTTCTTT; cdr3_aa: CASSLGQGVMNTEAFF
j_call: TRBJ1-1; d_call: TRBD1; clone_size: .; v_call: TRBV2; cdr3_nt: TGTGCCAGCAGGGACAGGGGAGGGGGGAACACTGAAGCTTTCTTT; cdr3_aa: CASRDRGGGNTEAFF
j_call: TRBJ1-1; d_call: .; clone_size: .; v_call: TRBV4-1; cdr3_nt: TGCGCCAGCAGCCAAGGGTCAGTGGTGAACACTGAAGCTTTCTTT; cdr3_aa: CASSQGSVVNTEAFF
j_call: TRBJ2-2; d_call: TRBD1; clone_size: once; v_call: TRBV7-3; cdr3_nt: TGTGCCAGCAGCTTAATAGGGACAGGGAACACCGGGGAGCTGTTTTTT; cdr3_aa: CASSLIGTGNTGELFF
j_call: TRBJ1-6; d_call: .; clone_size: .; v_call: TRBV27; cdr3_nt: TGTGCCAGCAGTTTATTGGCAGGCCGTAATTCACCCCTCCACTTT; cdr3_aa: CASSLLAGRNSPLHF
j_call: TRBJ2-5; d_call: TRBD2; clone_size: .; v_call: TRBV5-4; cdr3_nt: TGTGCCAGCAGCTTAGGAGCGGGGGGGCCCAAGACCCAGTACTTC; cdr3_aa: CASSLGAGGPKTQYF
j_call: TRBJ2-1; d_call: TRBD2; clone_size: .; v_call: TRBV9; cdr3_nt: TGTGCCAGCAGCGACTACCAGCGGGGGGGCGGCAATGAGCAGTTCTTC; cdr3_aa: CASSDYQRGGGNEQFF
j_call: TRBJ2-5; d_call: TRBD2; clone_size: .; v_call: TRBV11-2; cdr3_nt: TGTGCCAGCAGCCAGACTAGCGGGGGGGTAGGGACCCAGTACTTC; cdr3_aa: CASSQTSGGVGTQYF
j_call: TRBJ2-3; d_call: .; clone_size: .; v_call: TRBV5-1; cdr3_nt: TGCGCCAGCAGCTTGGGGGGGGTTGGCGCAGATACGCAGTATTTT; cdr3_aa: CASSLGGVGADTQYF
j_call: TRBJ2-7; d_call: TRBD1; clone_size: .; v_call: TRBV2; cdr3_nt: TGTGCCAGCAGACAGGGGGCCTACGAGCAGTACTTC; cdr3_aa: CASRQGAYEQYF
j_call: TRBJ2-7; d_call: TRBD2; clone_size: .; v_call: TRBV19; cdr3_nt: TGTGCCAGTAGTTCGGGAGGGCAAGGAGGCTACGAGCAGTACTTC; cdr3_aa: CASSSGGQGGYEQYF
j_call: TRBJ2-1; d_call: .; clone_size: .; v_call: TRBV19; cdr3_nt: TGTGCCAGTAGTATTAAGGCGGGGCACCGAGTCTTC; cdr3_aa: CASSIKAGHRVF
j_call: TRBJ1-2; d_call: .; clone_size: .; v_call: TRBV30; cdr3_nt: TGTGCCTGGAGCGCGGGTTATGGGTATGGCTATGGCTACACCTTC; cdr3_aa: CAWSAGYGYGYGYTF
j_call: TRBJ2-7; d_call: .; clone_size: .; v_call: TRBV11-2; cdr3_nt: TGTGCCAGCAGCTTAGACAGGTACGAGCAGTACTTC; cdr3_aa: CASSLDRYEQYF
j_call: TRBJ1-2; d_call: .; clone_size: .; v_call: TRBV10-3; cdr3_nt: TGTGCCATCAGTGGTGACAGAAATTATGGCTACACCTTC; cdr3_aa: CAISGDRNYGYTF
j_call: TRBJ2-7; d_call: TRBD2; clone_size: .; v_call: TRBV4-1; cdr3_nt: TGCGCCAGCAGCCAGATTCCGGGACTAGCGGGCCGCTCCTACGAGCAGTACTTC; cdr3_aa: CASSQIPGLAGRSYEQYF
j_call: TRBJ1-4; d_call: TRBD1; clone_size: .; v_call: TRBV6-4; cdr3_nt: TGTGCCAGCAGGGGACAGGGCAGCGAAAAACTGTTTTTT; cdr3_aa: CASRGQGSEKLFF
j_call: TRBJ2-2; d_call: TRBD2; clone_size: .; v_call: TRBV7-6; cdr3_nt: TGTGCCAGCAGCTTCCTAGCGGGGGGGCTTGGCGGGGAGCTGTTTTTT; cdr3_aa: CASSFLAGGLGGELFF